The 14 T cell receptor beta chains below come from one sample, sequenced in a study of shared clonotypes between healthy human individuals. Some clones are missing from TCRdb's copy, which holds only in-frame ones; the method was immunoSEQ multiplex PCR. The sample contains over a million clones, more than 65% of which appear only once. Sequenced input: memory CD4+ T cells sorted from blood. Subset: CD45RA-negative fraction. The receptors stem from a man younger than 35 in good health.

The chain joins TRBV6-4 to TRBJ1-2; unclear D gene. CDR3 size: 12 residues. Between the trimmed V and J ends, which lost 2 bases and 5 bases, there was a span of 6 bases. Germline V gene data show CDR1 as MRHNA and CDR2 as SNTAGT. The CDR3 bases are TGTGCCAGCAGTGACCAAGGGTATGGCTACACCTTC. Residues: CASSDQGYGYTF.

This clone turned up a few times. The V gene is TRBV9, the J gene TRBJ1-3; a possible D gene is TRBD1 (5 bases). The V gene lost 1 base and the J gene lost 0 bases, with 11 bases spanning the gap. The CDR3 runs 16 residues. Per the germline V gene, CDR1 is SGDLS and CDR2 is YYNGEE. The CDR3 DNA is TGTGCCAGCAGCGTACCGTCAGACAGCTCTGGAAACACCATATATTTT. Encoded protein: CASSVPSDSSGNTIYF.

This clone appeared a few times. This sequence joins TRBV6-5 and TRBJ1-6; the D gene is possibly TRBD1 (6 bases). V shed 5 bases and J shed 9 bases, with 11 bases lying between them. Germline V gene data show CDR1 as MNHEY and CDR2 as SVGAGI. The CDR3 contains 13 residues. This CDR3 is CASSIDRSSPLHF. The CDR3 DNA sequence: TGTGCCAGCAGTATTGACAGGAGTTCACCCCTCCACTTT.

This clone was counted a few times. The chain employs TRBV29-1 and TRBJ1-5, with D unresolved. Looked up from germline, CDR1 is SQVTM and CDR2 is ANQGSEA. This CDR3 region has 14 residues. Trimming took off 6 bases at V and 2 bases at J, with 14 bases between the two ends. For the CDR3, the DNA is TGCAGCGTGGCCGTCTCGGCGGGCAATCAGCCCCAGCATTTT. Residues: CSVAVSAGNQPQHF.

The chain has TRBV14 and TRBJ2-1; 11 bases match TRBD2. Germline CDR1 reads SGHDN; CDR2 reads FVKESK. V dropped 4 bases and J dropped 3; count of bases not matched to a gene: 5. This CDR3 region has 16 residues. The CDR3 DNA reads as TGTGCCAGCAGCCCTGGGACTAGCGGAGGCTACAATGAGCAGTTCTTC. This sequence encodes CASSPGTSGGYNEQFF.

The chain couples TRBV27 to TRBJ1-2; D gene uncertain. The ends were cut back, 6 bases at V and 4 bases at J, with 12 bases in the middle. Per the germline V gene, CDR1 is MNHEY and CDR2 is SMNVEV (reference sequence). CDR3 length: 13 amino acids. DNA for the CDR3: TGTGCCAGCAGGAGAGGTGTTTCCTATGGCTACACCTTC. Amino acid sequence: CASRRGVSYGYTF.

There are many counts of this clone. V and J are TRBV4-2 and TRBJ2-3; tentative D call: TRBD1 (6 bases). The CDR3 has 17 residues. Looked up from germline, CDR1 is LGHNA and CDR2 is YNFKEQ. The V end lost 2 bases, the J end lost 0 bases, and 15 bases lay between the germline ends. CDR3 DNA sequence: TGTGCCAGCAGCCAATCACTTGTGGGGGCGAGCACAGATACGCAGTATTTT. As protein: CASSQSLVGASTDTQYF.

V gene TRBV5-1 combines with J gene TRBJ1-2; TRBD1 agrees at 10 bases. This CDR3 has 15 amino acids. V gave up 0 bases and J gave up 8 bases; unmatched junction bases: 7. Germline V gives CDR1 SGHRS, CDR2 YFSETQ. The CDR3 region has the DNA TGCGCCAGCAGCTTGGCGGGACAGGGGTATGACGGCTACACCTTC. Translation gives CASSLAGQGYDGYTF.

The V gene is TRBV6-1, the J gene TRBJ1-6; weak D call: TRBD1 (5 bases). From germline, CDR1 is MNHNS and CDR2 SASEGT. Trimming pared 7 bases from V and 10 bases from J, leaving 20 bases between. CDR3 size: 15 residues. The CDR3: CASTWSRTSGSPLHF. CDR3 bases: TGTGCCAGCACCTGGTCCCGGACATCGGGGTCACCCCTCCACTTT.

This chain joins TRBV2 and TRBJ2-5; TRBD1 is a possible D gene (6 bases). V gave up 8 bases and J gave up 4 bases, with 23 bases separating them. Germline assignment: CDR1 SNHLY and CDR2 FYNNEI. The CDR3 totals 16 residues. The CDR3 spells CASGPTPGAVSETQYF. The CDR3 DNA is TGTGCCAGCGGACCCACACCAGGGGCAGTGTCAGAGACCCAGTACTTC.

This chain links TRBV10-3 with TRBJ2-3; 8 bases align to TRBD1. This CDR3 contains 14 residues. Germline assignment: CDR1 ENHRY and CDR2 SYGVKD. Trimming at V came to 8 bases and at J to 6 bases, leaving 10 bases not matched to a gene. The DNA of the CDR3 is TGTGCCATCGGACAGGGCCCCAGGTCCGATACGCAGTATTTT. It codes for CAIGQGPRSDTQYF.

This rearrangement joins TRBV6-1 to TRBJ2-5; tentative D call: TRBD2 (6 bases). This CDR3 spans 15 amino acids. CDR1 MNHNS and CDR2 SASEGT come from the germline V gene. Deletions cut 1 base from V and 7 bases from J, with 16 bases between. The CDR3 nucleotides are TGTGCCAGCAGTGAAGAGGCGGGGACCTTCGGGACCCAGTACTTC. Amino acid sequence: CASSEEAGTFGTQYF.

Points on this clone: The sample has other DNA sequences that encode this CDR3 too. The CDR3 here is CASSLQGARETQYF. The CDR3, as DNA: TGCGCCAGCAGCTTGCAGGGGGCGAGAGAGACCCAGTACTTC. V gene TRBV5-1 combines with J gene TRBJ2-5, with TRBD1 identical over 8 bases. With 1 base clipped from V and 4 bases from J, the junction kept 3 bases outside the gene matches. The CDR3 has 14 amino acids. The germline CDR1 and CDR2 sequences are SGHRS and YFSETQ.

Worth noting for this clone: This same CDR3 is encoded by further DNA sequences in the sample. The rearrangement links TRBV5-1 to TRBJ2-5; 9 nucleotides line up with TRBD1. Trimming at V came to 3 bases and at J to 5 bases, leaving 5 bases not matched to a gene. Germline V gene sequence: CDR1 SGHRS, CDR2 YFSETQ. This CDR3 region has 14 residues. The CDR3 bases are TGCGCCAGCAGCTCCACAGGGGGCCAGGAGACCCAGTACTTC. Its translation: CASSSTGGQETQYF. Drawing the rest from reference TRBV5-1 and TRBJ2-5, the complete variable domain is KAGVTQTPRYLIKTRGQQVTLSCSPISGHRSVSWYQQTPGQGLQFLFEYFSETQRNKGNFPGRFSGRQFSNSRSEMNVSTLELGDSALYLCASSSTGGQETQYFGPGTRLLVL.